This entry is about one TCR beta chain. Antigen: not known. This sample stems from a study of cytomegalovirus exposure and HLA in healthy donors. About the research overall: Out of roughly 170 million T cells, an earlier analysis found fewer than 140 million unique TCR beta sequences in total.

The PCR contained 60 Vbeta and 13 Jbeta primers. Assay: immunoSEQ multiplex PCR; the TCRdb copy retains only in-frame clones and omits some. The repertoire holds 90,000 to 120,000 clones, with around three quarters as singletons. Germline V gives CDR1 SNHLY, CDR2 FYNNEI. V lost 2 bases to trimming and J lost 9 bases, with 26 bases between them. This CDR3 is built from 18 residues. Points from the study as a whole: The analysis excluded some indistinguishable V segments, including TRBV6-2 and TRBV6-3. The study carried out a later analysis of TCR beta sequences. It associated some 17,000 of them with specific HLA alleles at a false discovery rate of 0.05. Under in vitro conditions, a few CMV-associated chains were confirmed as specific for CMV antigens.

The sequence came from a male donor in good health and CMV-seronegative. The material sequenced was PBMCs. This chain joins TRBV2 and TRBJ2-4, with D perhaps matching TRBD2 (6 bases). The CDR3 DNA sequence: TGTGCCAGCAGTGAAAATTTCGGGCGGACTACTACGAGAGGCATTCAGTACTTC. It is translated as CASSENFGRTTTRGIQYF. The variable domain in full, with the rest retrieved from reference TRBV2 and TRBJ2-4, is EPEVTQTPSHQVTQMGQEVILRCVPISNHLYFYWYRQILGQKVEFLVSFYNNEISEKSEIFDDQFSVERPDGSNFTLKIRSTKLEDSAMYFCASSENFGRTTTRGIQYFGAGTRLSVL.